These 7 T cell receptor beta chains were sequenced from one sample in a study of blood T cell repertoires in COVID-19. Repertoires were generated with immunoSEQ multiplex PCR, while TCRdb's copy carries only in-frame clones and drops some. The table includes roughly 100,000 clones, around nine tenths detected once. The sequencing input was peripheral blood. The receptors derive from a human donor in a cohort sampled during active COVID-19.

The rearrangement uses TRBV30 and TRBJ1-5; no firm D call. Germline loops: CDR1 GTSNPN, CDR2 SVGIG (reference sequence). This CDR3 has 16 residues. With 0 bases removed from V and 0 bases from J, the gap between germline ends came to 12 bases. The CDR3 is CAWSVGYSNSNQPQHF. The CDR3 nucleotides are TGTGCCTGGAGTGTAGGCTACAGCAATAGCAATCAGCCCCAGCATTTT. Full variable domain (missing parts from reference TRBV30 and TRBJ1-5): SQTIHQWPATLVQPVGSPLSLECTVEGTSNPNLYWYRQAAGRGLQLLFYSVGIGQISSEVPQNLSASRPQDRQFILSSKKLLLSDSGFYLCAWSVGYSNSNQPQHFGDGTRLSIL.

V usage is TRBV9 and J usage is TRBJ1-2; possibly TRBD1 for D (5 bases). V gave up 0 bases and J gave up 5 bases, with 11 bases separating them. The CDR3 covers 14 residues. Looked up from germline, CDR1 is SGDLS and CDR2 is YYNGEE. The CDR3 spells CASSVGGVRYGYTF. DNA of the CDR3: TGTGCCAGCAGCGTAGGGGGGGTACGGTATGGCTACACCTTC.

The count of this clone is one. This sequence joins TRBV18 and TRBJ1-2; 8 bases are a match to TRBD1. The germline gives CDR1 KGHSH, CDR2 LQKENI. J gave up 4 bases and V 8 bases, and 9 bases lay outside the gene matches. This CDR3 is 14 amino acids long. CDR3 loop: CASTRQGWGYGYTF. In nucleotides, the CDR3 is TGTGCCAGCACCCGACAGGGGTGGGGCTATGGCTACACCTTC.

The chain recombines TRBV7-9 with TRBJ1-4, with 7 bases aligning to TRBD1. The germline V gene encodes CDR1 SEHNR and CDR2 FQNEAQ (reference sequence). The V segment lost 5 bases and the J segment 2 bases; nucleotides outside the gene matches: 8. The CDR3 totals 16 residues. The CDR3 loop reads CASSPPKGGTNEKLFF. As DNA, the CDR3 is TGTGCCAGCAGCCCCCCTAAAGGGGGCACTAATGAAAAACTGTTTTTT.

This clone is a singleton in its sample. The chain combines TRBV5-8 with TRBJ1-1; D is uncertain. Between the trimmed V and J ends, which lost 4 bases and 4 bases, there was a span of 11 bases. Germline lookup yields CDR1 SGHTS and CDR2 YDEGEE. The CDR3 is 13 residues long. CDR3 in DNA: TGTGCCAGCAGCCGTCCCGCGGGCACTGAAGCTTTCTTT. It translates to CASSRPAGTEAFF.

The V call is TRBV5-4, the J call TRBJ1-2; TRBD1 matches at 7 bases. Looked up from germline, CDR1 is SGHNT and CDR2 is YYREEE (reference sequence). Trimming took 3 bases from V and 6 from J; bases not matched to a gene: 8. The CDR3 sequence is 14 residues long. The CDR3, as DNA: TGTGCCAGCAGCTCTACCGGGACAGTTGATGGCTACACCTTC. It codes for CASSSTGTVDGYTF. Using reference TRBV5-4 and TRBJ1-2 for the parts outside the CDR3, the full variable domain is ETGVTQSPTHLIKTRGQQVTLRCSSQSGHNTVSWYQQALGQGPQFIFQYYREEENGRGNFPPRFSGLQFPNYSSELNVNALELDDSALYLCASSSTGTVDGYTFGSGTRLTVV.

This chain links TRBV5-1 with TRBJ2-6; TRBD2 matches at 7 bases. The J segment lost 0 bases and the V segment lost 4 bases, leaving 7 bases of the junction unmatched. This CDR3 has 17 amino acids. Germline V gene data show CDR1 as SGHRS and CDR2 as YFSETQ. The chain's CDR3 is CASSVDPGGSGANVLTF. CDR3 nucleotides: TGCGCCAGCAGCGTAGACCCGGGGGGCTCTGGGGCCAACGTCCTGACTTTC.